A selection of T cell receptor beta chains follows, all from one sample in a study of T-cell reconstitution after alpha-beta-depleted transplantation in children. A single record per CDR3 protein comes from TCRdb applying MiXCR to the PCR reads. The profile shows around 490,000 distinct CDR3 sequences, approximately 10% of them singletons. This specimen was PBMCs, mostly from graft donor cells, taken 180 days after TCRalphabeta/CD19-depleted stem cell transplant. The receptors stem from a female patient aged 2-10 years who had a stem cell transplant for aplastic anemia, so the T cells may come from the graft donor. The CDR3 runs from the conserved cysteine through the conserved F or W. The D gene is left open where the match is weak. Part of the rows lack a size; the others show once, few, many or a class for expanded clones.

j_gene | v_gene | d_gene | abundance | CDR3nt | CDR3aa
TRBJ2-5 | TRBV4-3 | . | few | TGCGCCAGCAGCCAAGAGGGGGCGGCTAGCGCCTACCAGTACTTC | CASSQEGAASAYQYF
TRBJ1-5 | TRBV27 | TRBD1 | few | TGTGCCAGCAGTAAGGACAGGGGGGGAATCAAGCCCCAGCATTTT | CASSKDRGGIKPQHF
TRBJ2-2 | TRBV25-1 | TRBD2 | many | TGTGCCAGCAGTTTAGCGGGGGGGCCGAACACCGGGGAGCTGTTTTTT | CASSLAGGPNTGELFF
TRBJ2-4 | TRBV24-1 | . | few | TGTGCCACCAGTGAGGGAGGACCCAAGGGGAGTCGAAACATTCAGTACTTC | CATSEGGPKGSRNIQYF
TRBJ2-5 | TRBV7-2 | TRBD2 | . | TGTGCCAGCAGCTTAGCGGTTACCGGGACTAGCTCAGAGACCCAGTACTTC | CASSLAVTGTSSETQYF
TRBJ1-5 | TRBV10-3 | . | few | TGTGCCATCAGTGAGTCTAGGGACACCATTAATCAGCCCCAGCATTTT | CAISESRDTINQPQHF
TRBJ1-5 | TRBV7-8 | . | many | TGTGCCAGCAGCTTAGACGGACTTATAGACAATCAGCCCCAGCATTTT | CASSLDGLIDNQPQHF
TRBJ2-1 | TRBV15 | TRBD1 | few | TGTGCCACCAGCAGAGCCGGGACAGGGGGCTTCTACAATGAGCAGTTCTTC | CATSRAGTGGFYNEQFF
TRBJ2-2 | TRBV12-3/TRBV12-4 | . | many | TGTGCCAGCAGGAGCGGTGTTTCGAACACCGGGGAGCTGTTTTTT | CASRSGVSNTGELFF
TRBJ2-7 | TRBV27 | . | few | TGTGCCAGCAGTTGGGCTAGCACCTACGAGCAGTACTTC | CASSWASTYEQYF
TRBJ2-6 | TRBV6-5 | . | few | TGTGCCAGCAGTTACCGGCAGACAGTCTCTGGGGCCAACGTCCTGACTTTC | CASSYRQTVSGANVLTF
TRBJ2-5 | TRBV11-2 | . | few | TGTGCCAGCAGCTTAGGCGAGAGACTTTGGATTGGTCAAGAGACCCAGTACTTC | CASSLGERLWIGQETQYF
TRBJ2-3 | TRBV20-1 | . | few | TGCAGTGCTAGCCAGAGAGTGAATACGCAGTATTTT | CSASQRVNTQYF
TRBJ2-4 | TRBV10-2 | . | . | TGCGCCAGCAGAGCCGGGGCCAAAGGAGCCAAAAACATTCAGTACTTC | CASRAGAKGAKNIQYF
TRBJ1-2 | TRBV29-1 | . | many | TGCAGCGTTGAAGTGGTAGGCGCCCGCTATGGCTACACCTTC | CSVEVVGARYGYTF
TRBJ1-5 | TRBV7-2 | TRBD1 | many | TGTGCCAGCAGCTGGGGACAGGGGAAGGATCAGCCCCAGCATTTT | CASSWGQGKDQPQHF
TRBJ2-3 | TRBV20-1 | TRBD2 | . | TGCAGTGCTAGAGAGGACGGGAGGGCCTTTTGGGATACGCAGTATTTT | CSAREDGRAFWDTQYF
TRBJ1-5 | TRBV10-3 | TRBD1 | many | TGTGCCATCAGTGAGACGGGACAGGGCACCAATCAGCCCCAGCATTTT | CAISETGQGTNQPQHF
TRBJ2-4 | TRBV11-2 | TRBD2 | . | TGTGCCAGCAGCTGGGCCGGGAGGGACATTCAGTACTTC | CASSWAGRDIQYF
TRBJ2-7 | TRBV28 | . | . | TGTGCCAGCAGTTTGACCGGAAGCGTCTCCTACGAGCAGTACTTC | CASSLTGSVSYEQYF
TRBJ1-2 | TRBV12-5 | . | few | TGTGCTAGTGGTTTGGTATCGTCGCAGGGAGGAGGCTACACCTTC | CASGLVSSQGGGYTF
TRBJ1-6 | TRBV10-3 | . | . | TGTGCCATCAGTGAGCCCCTAAAGGGCACCCTCCACTTT | CAISEPLKGTLHF
TRBJ2-1 | TRBV10-3 | . | few | TGTGCCATCAGTGAACCCAGGTCGACCTCCTTCAGCTCCTACAATGAGCAGTTCTTC | CAISEPRSTSFSSYNEQFF
TRBJ2-1 | TRBV11-2 | TRBD2 | . | TGTGCCAGCAGCTCGTCCTCGTCCGGGACTAGCGACTACAATGAGCAGTTCTTC | CASSSSSSGTSDYNEQFF
TRBJ1-4 | TRBV5-1 | TRBD1 | . | TGCGCCAGCAGCTTGGTGGCCGGGACAGGGTATGAAAAACTGTTTTTT | CASSLVAGTGYEKLFF
TRBJ2-1 | TRBV19 | . | . | TGTGCCAGTAGTATAGGGACGTTCGGCAATGAGCAGTTCTTC | CASSIGTFGNEQFF
TRBJ2-1 | TRBV29-1 | . | few | TGCAGCGTTGAAGGCGGGATCAGGGCCTACAATGAGCAGTTCTTC | CSVEGGIRAYNEQFF
TRBJ2-3 | TRBV15 | TRBD1 | . | TGTGCCACCAGCAGCCCCCGGGACAGGGAAGATACGCAGTATTTT | CATSSPRDREDTQYF
TRBJ2-7 | TRBV29-1 | TRBD1 | . | TGCAGCGTCGCTGGGACAGCTAAAGCTCAAACCTACGAGCAGTACTTC | CSVAGTAKAQTYEQYF
TRBJ2-5 | TRBV28 | TRBD1 | many | TGTGCCAGCAGTCTGAAGAGACAGGGGTGGTGGCAGGAGACCCAGTACTTC | CASSLKRQGWWQETQYF
TRBJ1-6 | TRBV20-1 | . | few | TGCAGTGCTACCTCGGGACAAAATTCACCCCTCCACTTT | CSATSGQNSPLHF
TRBJ2-7 | TRBV28 | TRBD2 | few | TGTGCCAGCAGTAAGGGACTAGCGACTACCTACGAGCAGTACTTC | CASSKGLATTYEQYF
TRBJ1-5 | TRBV10-3 | . | few | TGTGCCATCAGTGAAGACAGCTTAGACAATCAGCCCCAGCATTTT | CAISEDSLDNQPQHF
TRBJ1-4 | TRBV19 | . | few | TGTGCCAGTACCCGGACGACAAATGAAAAACTGTTTTTT | CASTRTTNEKLFF
TRBJ2-7 | TRBV4-3 | TRBD1 | many | TGCGCCAGCAGCCGGGACAGGGGGGACTACGAGCAGTACTTC | CASSRDRGDYEQYF
TRBJ2-5 | TRBV12-3/TRBV12-4 | . | . | TGTGCCAGCAGTTGGGTGCAAGAGACCCAGTACTTC | CASSWVQETQYF
TRBJ2-1 | TRBV6-2/TRBV6-3 | . | . | TGTGCCAGCAGTTACCGCCGGGACTTAGTCTATGAGCAGTTCTTC | CASSYRRDLVYEQFF
TRBJ2-2 | TRBV11-2 | TRBD1 | few | TGTGCCAGCAGCTCCCACAGGGGGCCCACCGGGGAGCTGTTTTTT | CASSSHRGPTGELFF
TRBJ1-2 | TRBV10-2 | TRBD1 | . | TGCGCCAGCAGCTATGCCCCGGGACAGTTCTATGGCTACACCTTC | CASSYAPGQFYGYTF
TRBJ2-3 | TRBV12-3/TRBV12-4 | TRBD2 | few | TGTGCCAGCAGTTTAGGTAGCGGGAGGGCCGATACGCAGTATTTT | CASSLGSGRADTQYF
TRBJ2-4 | TRBV3-1 | . | once | TGTGCCAGCAGCCCGGCACGAGATATCAAAAACATTCAGTACTTC | CASSPARDIKNIQYF
TRBJ2-2 | TRBV28 | . | many | TGTGCCAGCAGTTGGGCCGGGAACACCGGGGAGCTGTTTTTT | CASSWAGNTGELFF
TRBJ2-7 | TRBV5-6 | . | . | TGTGCCAGCAGCTTAGAGGATTACGAGCAGTACTTC | CASSLEDYEQYF
TRBJ1-5 | TRBV7-8 | . | . | TGTGCCAGCAGCTTAAAAGCGGTGGATCAGCCCCAGCATTTT | CASSLKAVDQPQHF
TRBJ1-3 | TRBV12-3/TRBV12-4 | . | . | TGTGCCAGCAGGCGACAGGACACTGGAAACACCATATATTTT | CASRRQDTGNTIYF
TRBJ1-5 | TRBV7-8 | . | few | TGTGCCAGCAGCTTAGAGACAGAGCTACACCCCTTCAATCAGCCCCAGCATTTT | CASSLETELHPFNQPQHF
TRBJ2-1 | TRBV7-2 | . | few | TGTGCCAGCAGATACGGGCCCCTGGGCCCGGGGAATGAGCAGTTCTTC | CASRYGPLGPGNEQFF
TRBJ1-2 | TRBV14 | . | few | TGTGCCAGCAGCCAAGAACGAGGGTCTGGCTACACCTTC | CASSQERGSGYTF
TRBJ2-3 | TRBV10-3 | . | . | TGTGCCATCAGTGGAACCCACACAGATACGCAGTATTTT | CAISGTHTDTQYF
TRBJ2-2 | TRBV7-2 | . | . | TGTGCCAGCAGCTTAGTGGTCAGACCCGGCGCGAAAGGGGAGCTGTTTTTT | CASSLVVRPGAKGELFF
TRBJ2-5 | TRBV21-1 | . | . | TGTGCCAGCAGCCCCTCGGAGGGGAATCAAGAGACCCAGTACTTC | CASSPSEGNQETQYF
TRBJ2-5 | TRBV27 | . | few | TGTGCCAGCAGTAAGCTTAGATCGTGGGCAGGGCAAGAGACCCAGTACTTC | CASSKLRSWAGQETQYF
TRBJ2-2 | TRBV12-3/TRBV12-4 | . | many | TGTGCCAGCAGTTTCGGGCAAATCCTCCCCGGGGAGCTGTTTTTT | CASSFGQILPGELFF
TRBJ1-4 | TRBV10-3 | . | many | TGTGCCATCAGTGAAGGGGGTGAAAAACTGTTTTTT | CAISEGGEKLFF